The 14 T cell receptor beta chains below were found in one sample sequenced in a study of shared clonotypes between healthy human individuals. TCRdb's copy holds only in-frame clones and misses some; the assay was immunoSEQ multiplex PCR. The sample lists about 800,000 clones; about 96% were seen once. Cells designated naive CD8 were CD45RO-negative and were positively selected for CCR7, with terminally differentiated effector memory CD45RA+ cells excluded. Sequenced material: naive CD8+ T cells sorted from blood. The source of these receptors is a man aged 25-45 years in good health.

The chain uses TRBV5-1 and TRBJ2-6; D tentatively fits TRBD1 or TRBD2 (5 bases each). Trimming shortened V by 0 bases and J by 0 bases, and 13 bases separated the two germline ends. CDR3 length equals 18 residues. Germline V gene sequence: CDR1 SGHRS, CDR2 YFSETQ. The CDR3 nucleotides are TGCGCCAGCAGCTTGGGGGTAGGGGAGTTCTCTGGGGCCAACGTCCTGACTTTC. This gives the protein CASSLGVGEFSGANVLTF.

Details on this clone: Other nucleotide sequences from this sample produce the same CDR3. The V gene is TRBV28, the J gene TRBJ2-1; 9 nucleotides align to TRBD2. V shed 5 bases and J 1 base; nucleotides not matched to a gene: 3. The CDR3 runs 15 residues. Germline V gene data show CDR1 as MDHEN and CDR2 as SYDVKM. The CDR3 nucleotides read TGTGCCAGCAGTGTACTAGCGGGTTCCTACAATGAGCAGTTCTTC. It encodes CASSVLAGSYNEQFF.

The V call is TRBV11-2, the J call TRBJ2-7; D may be TRBD1 or TRBD2 (5 bases each). The CDR3 sequence is 14 residues long. Germline CDR1 is SGHAT and CDR2 is FQNNGV. Between the trimmed V and J ends, which lost 4 bases and 2 bases, there was a span of 12 bases. In DNA, the CDR3 is TGTGCCAGCAGCTCCGGGACGGGGACCTACGAGCAGTACTTC. Protein sequence: CASSSGTGTYEQYF.

V and J are TRBV6-5 and TRBJ2-1, with D possibly TRBD2 on 6 matching bases. V lost 0 bases to trimming and J lost 9 bases, with 12 bases between them. This CDR3 is built from 14 residues. Germline V gene lookup returns CDR1 MNHEY and CDR2 SVGAGI. DNA for the CDR3: TGTGCCAGCAGTTACTCGAACCGGGAGCTTGAGCAGTTCTTC. Residues: CASSYSNRELEQFF.

The rearrangement joins TRBV11-2 to TRBJ2-7, with 9 nucleotides matching TRBD2. This CDR3 comprises 14 residues. With V trimmed by 5 bases and J by 6 bases, 8 bases remained unmatched. Germline CDR1 is SGHAT and CDR2 is FQNNGV. For the CDR3, the DNA is TGTGCCAGCAGCGCTCCGGGACTAGCTGGCGAGCAGTACTTC. Residues: CASSAPGLAGEQYF.

The chain is built from TRBV11-3 and TRBJ1-3, with a weak D call TRBD1 (6 bases). This CDR3 has 19 amino acids. Trimming shortened V by 0 bases and J by 0 bases, and 18 bases separated the two germline ends. CDR1 and CDR2 from the germline V gene are SGHNT and YENEEA. The CDR3 loop reads CASSLDHRWTAFSGNTIYF. As DNA, the CDR3 is TGTGCCAGCAGCTTAGATCACCGTTGGACAGCCTTCTCTGGAAACACCATATATTTT. Supplemented by reference TRBV11-3 and TRBJ1-3, the full variable domain reads EAGVVQSPRYKIIEKKQPVAFWCNPISGHNTLYWYLQNLGQGPELLIRYENEEAVDDSQLPKDRFSAERLKGVDSTLKIQPAELGDSAVYLCASSLDHRWTAFSGNTIYFGEGSWLTVV.

This chain connects TRBV7-9 to TRBJ2-3, with D possibly called TRBD1 or TRBD2 (5 bases each). The germline V gene has CDR1 SEHNR and CDR2 FQNEAQ (reference sequence). V was shortened by 5 bases and J by 6 bases, with 21 bases between the two germline ends. There are 16 residues in the CDR3. CDR3 residues: CASSLSGTQTFDTQYF. CDR3 nucleotide sequence: TGTGCCAGCAGCCTCAGTGGGACGCAGACGTTCGATACGCAGTATTTT. Drawing the rest from reference TRBV7-9 and TRBJ2-3, the complete variable domain is DTGVSQNPRHKITKRGQNVTFRCDPISEHNRLYWYRQTLGQGPEFLTYFQNEAQLEKSRLLSDRFSAERPKGSFSTLEIQRTEQGDSAMYLCASSLSGTQTFDTQYFGPGTRLTVL.

V gene TRBV27 combines with J gene TRBJ2-2; D remains ambiguous. V was cut by 0 bases and J by 3 bases, with 2 bases left in between. Germline CDR1 is MNHEY and CDR2 is SMNVEV (reference sequence). The CDR3 has 13 amino acids. CDR3 nucleotide sequence: TGTGCCAGCAGTTTATCATACACCGGGGAGCTGTTTTTT. This sequence encodes CASSLSYTGELFF.

This chain uses TRBV30 with TRBJ2-7; 10 bases map to TRBD2. The CDR3 length is 13 residues. CDR1 and CDR2 (germline): GTSNPN, SVGIG (reference sequence). The trim removed 0 bases at V and 6 bases at J, leaving 2 bases unmatched. The CDR3 bases are TGTGCCTGGAGTGTTGGGACTAGCGCCGAGCAGTACTTC. Its translation: CAWSVGTSAEQYF.

About this clone: At the DNA level, this CDR3 is encoded by other sequences in the same sample as well. This chain connects TRBV6-1 to TRBJ2-1; TRBD2 might be the D (6 bases). Germline CDR1 and CDR2: MNHNS and SASEGT. The CDR3 consists of 13 residues. The germline V and J ends were trimmed by 3 bases and 4 bases, with 7 bases remaining between them. In nucleotides, the CDR3 is TGTGCCAGCAGTGATGGACTATACAATGAGCAGTTCTTC. Amino acids: CASSDGLYNEQFF.

This rearrangement joins TRBV18 to TRBJ2-7; 7 bases map to TRBD2. With 3 bases clipped from V and 4 bases from J, the junction kept 9 bases outside the gene matches. The CDR3 totals 15 residues. In germline, CDR1 is KGHSH, CDR2 LQKENI. The CDR3 bases are TGTGCCAGCTCACCGGTTGGCGGGAGTAGGTACGAGCAGTACTTC. This encodes CASSPVGGSRYEQYF.

J is TRBJ2-7 and V is TRBV15; weak D call: TRBD2 (6 bases). Trimming pared 1 base from V and 4 bases from J, leaving 11 bases between. Germline values: CDR1 LNHNV, CDR2 YYDKDF (reference sequence). CDR3 length equals 14 residues. The CDR3 DNA sequence: TGTGCCACCAGCAGAGGGGGACTCGCATACGAGCAGTACTTC. As protein: CATSRGGLAYEQYF.

The chain joins TRBV7-9 to TRBJ2-1; D remains ambiguous. V lost 6 bases and J 9 bases, leaving 9 bases between the germline ends. CDR1 SEHNR and CDR2 FQNEAQ come from the germline V gene (reference sequence). This CDR3 comprises 11 residues. This CDR3 is CASSRSGEQFF. CDR3 sequence (DNA): TGTGCCAGCAGTCGAAGTGGTGAGCAGTTCTTC.

A word on this clone: The same CDR3 arises from other DNA sequences in this sample as well. CDR3 nucleotides: TGTGCCAGCTCACCCGGGGGAAACACTGAAGCTTTCTTT. Protein: CASSPGGNTEAFF. The V call is TRBV18, the J call TRBJ1-1; D perhaps matches TRBD1 (5 bases). There are 13 residues in the CDR3. V was cut by 3 bases and J by 2 bases, with 7 bases left in between. Germline V CDR1 and CDR2: KGHSH, LQKENI.